These T cell receptor beta chains were read from a single sample in a study of lymphopenia after photon versus proton radiotherapy. Here immunoSEQ multiplex PCR was the method, and the copy in TCRdb shows in-frame clones only, minus some. The sample lists about 14,000 clones; roughly four fifths were seen once. Source: peripheral blood, taken from a patient treated with photon-based radiotherapy. The receptors here all came from a man aged 50 to 59 with gastric cancer. The conserved cysteine and the conserved F or W are not part of the CDR3 here. The D gene is left open where the match is weak.

D gene: NA
J gene: TRBJ1-2
V gene: TRBV19
CDR3 protein: ASRDGRITNYGYT

D gene: NA
J gene: TRBJ2-1
V gene: TRBV25-1
CDR3 protein: ASSKTGATSSYNEQF

D gene: NA
J gene: TRBJ2-7
V gene: TRBV6-1
CDR3 protein: ASRRGPGGYEQY

D gene: NA
J gene: TRBJ2-2
V gene: TRBV4-3
CDR3 protein: ASSQDLTGWTGELF

D gene: TRBD1
J gene: TRBJ1-2
V gene: TRBV11-2
CDR3 protein: ASSLDGTAYGYT

D gene: TRBD1
J gene: TRBJ2-1
V gene: TRBV13
CDR3 protein: ASSSHPLQGVSYNEQF

D gene: NA
J gene: TRBJ1-4
V gene: TRBV30
CDR3 protein: AWSRGSGEKLF

D gene: NA
J gene: TRBJ1-1
V gene: TRBV6-5
CDR3 protein: ASSSQATNTEAF

D gene: TRBD2
J gene: TRBJ2-3
V gene: TRBV18
CDR3 protein: ASSPLAGGQY

D gene: NA
J gene: TRBJ2-2
V gene: TRBV30
CDR3 protein: AWSVTNTGELF

D gene: NA
J gene: TRBJ1-1
V gene: TRBV19
CDR3 protein: ASTPGGLNTEAF

D gene: TRBD1
J gene: TRBJ2-4
V gene: TRBV19
CDR3 protein: ASSWSGQGASFGAKNIQY

D gene: TRBD2
J gene: TRBJ2-7
V gene: TRBV18
CDR3 protein: ASSPTSGAREQY

D gene: TRBD2
J gene: TRBJ2-2
V gene: TRBV11-3
CDR3 protein: ASSLGSGSFTGELF

D gene: NA
J gene: TRBJ1-4
V gene: TRBV5-4
CDR3 protein: ASSLRINEKLF

D gene: NA
J gene: TRBJ2-5
V gene: TRBV23-1
CDR3 protein: ASSQSGEQY

D gene: TRBD1
J gene: TRBJ2-7
V gene: TRBV29-1
CDR3 protein: SVETGGYEQY

D gene: NA
J gene: TRBJ2-2
V gene: TRBV11-3
CDR3 protein: ASSSGRANTGELF

D gene: NA
J gene: TRBJ1-2
V gene: TRBV2
CDR3 protein: ASSEGGTNYGYT

D gene: NA
J gene: TRBJ2-5
V gene: TRBV5-1
CDR3 protein: ASSLEETQY

D gene: NA
J gene: TRBJ1-2
V gene: TRBV7-2
CDR3 protein: ASSLGRLRDGNYGYT

D gene: NA
J gene: TRBJ2-1
V gene: TRBV9
CDR3 protein: ASSPRLSGNEQF

D gene: NA
J gene: TRBJ2-2
V gene: TRBV2
CDR3 protein: ASSEQDTGELF

D gene: NA
J gene: TRBJ2-3
V gene: TRBV7-2
CDR3 protein: ASSQENTQY

D gene: TRBD1
J gene: TRBJ2-5
V gene: TRBV10-3
CDR3 protein: AARDRGAETQY

D gene: NA
J gene: TRBJ2-5
V gene: TRBV19
CDR3 protein: ASGIGETQY

D gene: TRBD2
J gene: TRBJ2-5
V gene: TRBV9
CDR3 protein: ASSALGGAYQETQY

D gene: TRBD2
J gene: TRBJ2-7
V gene: TRBV6-6
CDR3 protein: ATRPGGASYEQY

D gene: NA
J gene: TRBJ1-2
V gene: TRBV6-6
CDR3 protein: ASSTSDFYGYT

D gene: TRBD2
J gene: TRBJ2-2
V gene: TRBV30
CDR3 protein: AWSVLRTSGVAGELF

D gene: NA
J gene: TRBJ2-3
V gene: TRBV11-2
CDR3 protein: ASSRRAEGRMQY

D gene: TRBD1
J gene: TRBJ2-6
V gene: TRBV5-6
CDR3 protein: ASSPLDRDAGANVLT

D gene: NA
J gene: TRBJ1-4
V gene: TRBV5-5
CDR3 protein: ASSRGGEKLF

D gene: TRBD1
J gene: TRBJ1-5
V gene: TRBV2
CDR3 protein: ASSVSQGNQPQH

D gene: NA
J gene: TRBJ1-4
V gene: TRBV2
CDR3 protein: ASRKTVTNEKLF

D gene: TRBD2
J gene: TRBJ2-2
V gene: TRBV13
CDR3 protein: ASSGGLAANTGELF

D gene: TRBD1
J gene: TRBJ1-2
V gene: TRBV30
CDR3 protein: AWEQGGRGYT

D gene: TRBD2
J gene: TRBJ2-7
V gene: TRBV13
CDR3 protein: ASSRTSGSYEQY

D gene: NA
J gene: TRBJ2-1
V gene: TRBV11-3
CDR3 protein: ASSLGGLTSYNEQF

D gene: NA
J gene: TRBJ1-1
V gene: TRBV13
CDR3 protein: ASSLDQAVNTEAF

D gene: TRBD1
J gene: TRBJ1-1
V gene: TRBV5-1
CDR3 protein: ASSPLEGTGLLRNTEAF

D gene: NA
J gene: TRBJ1-6
V gene: TRBV10-3
CDR3 protein: AISDRGDSSYNSPLH

D gene: TRBD2
J gene: TRBJ2-2
V gene: TRBV2
CDR3 protein: ASSEGPAPGLGLRELF

D gene: TRBD1
J gene: TRBJ2-5
V gene: TRBV7-6
CDR3 protein: ASSLGDREETQY

D gene: NA
J gene: TRBJ2-6
V gene: TRBV4-2
CDR3 protein: ASSQVGGSGANVLT

D gene: NA
J gene: TRBJ1-1
V gene: TRBV4-1
CDR3 protein: ASSQEWAGLAEAF

D gene: NA
J gene: TRBJ2-1
V gene: TRBV7-8
CDR3 protein: ASSSQGSIYNEQF

D gene: NA
J gene: TRBJ1-3
V gene: TRBV30
CDR3 protein: AWSSWGGSGNTIY